Listed below are T cell receptor beta chains from one sample, sequenced in a study of T cell responses to AZD1222 COVID-19 vaccine. This table comes from immunoSEQ multiplex PCR, and its TCRdb copy is limited to in-frame clones, with some not included. The sample holds 25,000 to 35,000 clones, around 80% seen once. The sequencing here drew on peripheral blood, taken on day 0 of AZD1222 vaccination. The receptors were sampled from an adult in good health. CDR3s include the opening cysteine and the closing phenylalanine or tryptophan. The order of the fields is D gene, V gene, CDR3 length, J gene, clone size, CDR3 DNA, CDR3 protein. The D gene is left open where the match is weak. Part of the rows lack a size; the others show once, few, many or a class for expanded clones.

D gene: TRBD1
V gene: TRBV6-5
CDR3 length: 15
J gene: TRBJ1-2
clone size: .
CDR3 DNA: TGTGCCAGCAGGAGGACAGGGAAAGATTTGCGGGGCTACACCTTC
CDR3 protein: CASRRTGKDLRGYTF

D gene: TRBD2
V gene: TRBV9
CDR3 length: 16
J gene: TRBJ2-3
clone size: once
CDR3 DNA: TGTGCCAGCAGCGTAGGACTAGCGACGAGCACAGATACGCAGTATTTT
CDR3 protein: CASSVGLATSTDTQYF

D gene: .
V gene: TRBV6-5
CDR3 length: 15
J gene: TRBJ2-7
clone size: .
CDR3 DNA: TGTGCCAGCAGTTGGGGTAGGGGGGCCGCCTACGAGCAGTACTTC
CDR3 protein: CASSWGRGAAYEQYF

D gene: .
V gene: TRBV2
CDR3 length: 17
J gene: TRBJ2-1
clone size: .
CDR3 DNA: TGTGCCAGCAGTGAAGATGGCCTGCCTCGCTCCTACAATGAGCAGTTCTTC
CDR3 protein: CASSEDGLPRSYNEQFF

D gene: TRBD1
V gene: TRBV24-1
CDR3 length: 16
J gene: TRBJ2-1
clone size: .
CDR3 DNA: TGTGCCACCAGTACTAGAACGGGACAGGGGAACAATGAGCAGTTCTTC
CDR3 protein: CATSTRTGQGNNEQFF

D gene: .
V gene: TRBV3-1/TRBV3-2
CDR3 length: 13
J gene: TRBJ1-2
clone size: .
CDR3 DNA: TGTGCCAGCAGCCGGTCCCAGTACTATGGCTACACCTTC
CDR3 protein: CASSRSQYYGYTF

D gene: .
V gene: TRBV11-2
CDR3 length: 12
J gene: TRBJ1-3
clone size: .
CDR3 DNA: TGTGCCAGCAGCCAATCTGGAAACACCATATATTTT
CDR3 protein: CASSQSGNTIYF

D gene: .
V gene: TRBV12-3/TRBV12-4
CDR3 length: 13
J gene: TRBJ1-5
clone size: few
CDR3 DNA: TGTGCCAGCAGTTTAAGGACCCTGAGGCCCCAGCATTTT
CDR3 protein: CASSLRTLRPQHF

D gene: .
V gene: TRBV24-1
CDR3 length: 14
J gene: TRBJ1-2
clone size: .
CDR3 DNA: TGTGCCACCAGTGATTCTAGGACAGACTATGGCTACACCTTC
CDR3 protein: CATSDSRTDYGYTF

D gene: TRBD1
V gene: TRBV19
CDR3 length: 17
J gene: TRBJ1-4
clone size: .
CDR3 DNA: TGTGCCAGTAGTATAGGAGGGGGGACAGTAAAGAATGAAAAACTGTTTTTT
CDR3 protein: CASSIGGGTVKNEKLFF

D gene: TRBD1
V gene: TRBV7-3
CDR3 length: 18
J gene: TRBJ2-1
clone size: .
CDR3 DNA: TGTGCCAGCAGCTCCTCGACTTGGCGGACAGGGGCCTACAATGAGCAGTTCTTC
CDR3 protein: CASSSSTWRTGAYNEQFF

D gene: .
V gene: TRBV14
CDR3 length: 15
J gene: TRBJ1-1
clone size: .
CDR3 DNA: TGTGCCAGCAGCCCCGGGTGGGGGGGGCCCACTGAAGCTTTCTTT
CDR3 protein: CASSPGWGGPTEAFF

D gene: .
V gene: TRBV5-1
CDR3 length: 13
J gene: TRBJ1-5
clone size: .
CDR3 DNA: TGCGCCAGCAGCCTGGAGGTCGGCCAGCCCCAGCATTTT
CDR3 protein: CASSLEVGQPQHF

D gene: .
V gene: TRBV5-1
CDR3 length: 11
J gene: TRBJ2-7
clone size: .
CDR3 DNA: TGCGCCAGCAGCGCCAATCAGGAGCAGTACTTC
CDR3 protein: CASSANQEQYF

D gene: .
V gene: TRBV7-8
CDR3 length: 13
J gene: TRBJ1-2
clone size: .
CDR3 DNA: TGTGCCAGCAGCTCCGGAGGGAACTATGGCTACACCTTC
CDR3 protein: CASSSGGNYGYTF

D gene: .
V gene: TRBV25-1
CDR3 length: 16
J gene: TRBJ2-3
clone size: .
CDR3 DNA: TGTGCCAGCAGTGAAGCTAGGGGCCCCCACACAGATACGCAGTATTTT
CDR3 protein: CASSEARGPHTDTQYF